Listed here are 9 T cell receptor beta chains from one sample, sequenced in a study of blood T cell repertoires in COVID-19. This table comes from immunoSEQ multiplex PCR, and its TCRdb copy is limited to in-frame clones, with some not included. The table includes 240,000 or so clones, roughly nine tenths detected once. Material: peripheral blood. These receptors were collected from a man in his 60s with acute or convalescent COVID-19.

The rearrangement joins TRBV5-6 to TRBJ2-1, with 8 bases matching TRBD2. Germline values: CDR1 SGHDT, CDR2 YYEEEE. The CDR3 sequence is 15 residues long. V lost 2 bases to trimming and J lost 4 bases; unmatched junction nucleotides: 5. CDR3 amino acids: CASSFRASGYNEQFF. In nucleotides, the CDR3 is TGTGCCAGCAGCTTCAGGGCTAGCGGGTACAATGAGCAGTTCTTC.

The rearrangement joins TRBV27 to TRBJ1-1; D not resolved. Looked up from germline, CDR1 is MNHEY and CDR2 is SMNVEV (reference sequence). The CDR3 is 15 amino acids. The V end was cut by 3 bases, the J end by 3 bases, with 14 bases between. CDR3 sequence: CASSFGNGAHTEAFF. The CDR3 region has the DNA TGTGCCAGCAGTTTCGGGAACGGAGCCCACACTGAAGCTTTCTTT.

This clone came up a few times. The gene calls are TRBV27 and TRBJ2-5, with no clear D. V lost 4 bases to trimming and J lost 0 bases, with 9 bases between them. Germline CDR1 MNHEY, CDR2 SMNVEV (reference sequence). The CDR3 totals 14 residues. The CDR3 nucleotides are TGTGCCAGCAGTTCAATTTTAGACCAAGAGACCCAGTACTTC. It yields the protein CASSSILDQETQYF.

The V call is TRBV11-3, the J call TRBJ1-1; no clear D gene. The germline V gene encodes CDR1 SGHNT and CDR2 YENEEA. Between the trimmed V and J ends, which lost 0 bases and 11 bases, there was a span of 13 bases. The CDR3 has 13 residues. The CDR3 DNA reads TGTGCCAGCAGCTTAGATGGGAGGCGGGCCGCTTTCTTT. Amino acids: CASSLDGRRAAFF.

This clone was observed once. V and J are TRBV13 and TRBJ2-7; D is undetermined. V lost 4 bases, J lost 3 bases, and 16 bases lay in between. The germline V gene encodes CDR1 PRHDT and CDR2 FYEKMQ (reference sequence). This CDR3 spans 15 amino acids. CDR3: CASSSPRGVGYEQYF. CDR3 nucleotides: TGTGCCAGCAGCTCCCCCAGAGGAGTTGGCTACGAGCAGTACTTC.

This chain joins TRBV16 and TRBJ2-3; 9 bases line up with TRBD1. CDR3 length: 16 residues. Germline CDR1 KGHSY, CDR2 FQNENV. The junction had 8 bases not matched to a gene; V was cut back by 1 base and J by 6 bases. CDR3 in DNA: TGTGCCAGCAGCCAATTGGGACAGGGACCCTCGGATACGCAGTATTTT. Encoded protein: CASSQLGQGPSDTQYF.

The genes are TRBV10-2 and TRBJ1-5, with D possibly matching TRBD1 (5 bases). The V end was cut by 6 bases, the J end by 7 bases, with 16 bases between. This CDR3 has 14 amino acids. Germline V gene sequence: CDR1 WSHSY, CDR2 SAAADI. CDR3: CASSADSREQPQHF. CDR3 sequence (DNA): TGCGCCAGCAGCGCCGACAGCAGAGAGCAGCCCCAGCATTTT.

CDR3 nucleotides: TGTGCCAGCACACGAGACAGGGGGCTTGGTTCACCCCTCCACTTT. Translation: CASTRDRGLGSPLHF. The V and J genes are TRBV6-5 and TRBJ1-6, with TRBD1 matching over 10 bases. The CDR3 totals 15 residues. The trim removed 7 bases at V and 9 bases at J, leaving 9 bases unmatched. The V gene's germline CDR1 is MNHEY and CDR2 SVGAGI.

The J gene is TRBJ2-2, the V gene TRBV7-6; 7 bases are a match to TRBD2. V lost 2 bases to trimming and J lost 7 bases; unmatched junction nucleotides: 13. The CDR3 totals 17 residues. Germline lookup yields CDR1 SGHVS and CDR2 FNYEAQ. The CDR3 DNA is TGTGCCAGCAGCTTATGGTCCTCTAGCGGAGTGGGCGGGGAGCTGTTTTTT. This codes for CASSLWSSSGVGGELFF.